Shown below are 24 T cell receptor beta chains from a single sample sequenced in a study of CDR3 diversity in severe acne (dated by TCRdb to about 2019). The library was produced with PCR. The sample was run on an Illumina HiSeq 2000. TCRdb trimmed the raw reads at Q25, called clones with MiXCR and kept productive beta chains. Each record represents a unique CDR3 protein, reported with the most common genes and DNA among its rows. Present in this sample are about 97,000 distinct CDR3 sequences, roughly half of which were seen just once. The ten largest account for 12% of the sample. Sequencing was performed on blood. All receptors come from a male donor with acne.

The chain recombines TRBV18 with TRBJ2-1, with unresolved D. CDR3 size: 13 residues. Per germline, CDR1 KGHSH and CDR2 LQKENI. Trimming pared 0 bases from V and 9 bases from J, leaving 9 bases between. The CDR3 region has the DNA TGTGCCAGCTCACCACCACTCGGTAGTGAGCAGTTCTTC. Its protein is CASSPPLGSEQFF. Full variable domain (missing parts from reference TRBV18 and TRBJ2-1): NAGVMQNPRHLVRRRGQEARLRCSPMKGHSHVYWYRQLPEEGLKFMVYLQKENIIDESGMPKERFSAEFPKEGPSILRIQQVVRGDSAAYFCASSPPLGSEQFFGPGTRLTVL.

The table lists this clonotype with many counts. The chain recombines TRBV20-1 with TRBJ2-2; 7 bases match TRBD2. This CDR3 comprises 15 residues. V dropped 5 bases and J dropped 3; count of bases not matched to a gene: 9. CDR1 and CDR2 from the germline V gene are DFQATT and SNEGSKA (reference sequence). This CDR3 is CSAPAVGRDTGELFF. As DNA, the CDR3 is TGCAGTGCTCCAGCGGTAGGGAGGGACACCGGGGAGCTGTTTTTT.

This chain uses TRBV19 with TRBJ2-2, with D tentatively TRBD1 (6 bases). The germline CDR1 and CDR2 sequences are LNHDA and SQIVND (reference sequence). The CDR3 extends over 13 amino acids. V dropped 6 bases and J dropped 4 bases, with 9 bases sitting between them. CDR3 nucleotides: TGTGCCAGTAGACAGGGCGGCACCGGGGAGCTGTTTTTT. This translates into CASRQGGTGELFF.

With regard to this clonotype: This may come from a read error, since a much larger clone is one base off. The CDR3 DNA follows: TGTGCCAGCAGCCTATCCGGGGCAGACCACGAGCAGTACTTC. This codes for CASSLSGADHEQYF. The chain joins TRBV10-2 to TRBJ2-7; the D call may be TRBD1 or TRBD2 (5 bases each). CDR1 is WSHSY, CDR2 SAAADI, per germline. This CDR3 is 14 amino acids long.

The gene calls are TRBV29-1 and TRBJ2-3; TRBD1 matches at 8 bases. The J segment lost 4 bases and the V segment lost 4 bases, leaving 4 bases of the junction unmatched. Germline CDR1 and CDR2: SQVTM and ANQGSEA. This CDR3 is built from 13 residues. The CDR3 nucleotides read TGCAGCGTTGCCGGACAGGGTCCAGATACGCAGTATTTT. Protein sequence: CSVAGQGPDTQYF.

This clonotype has ten or more counts. Because the CDR3's place on the DNA is in doubt, the DNA is left out and the CDR3 is given as listed by TCRdb. The chain uses TRBV11-2 and TRBJ2-2; TRBD1, the table's D call, was not compared with the DNA. Germline CDR1 reads SGHAT; CDR2 reads FQNNGV. Ends included, the CDR3 has 16 residues. The CDR3 loop is CASSLDRAFGAGELFF.

This sequence joins TRBV19 and TRBJ1-5, with 11 bases aligning to TRBD1. The junction had 10 bases not matched to a gene; V was cut back by 5 bases and J by 1 base. The germline V gene encodes CDR1 LNHDA and CDR2 SQIVND (reference sequence). This CDR3 contains 18 residues. The CDR3 coding sequence is TGTGCCAGTAGTGATGGACAGGGGGCCCTTGCGAGCAATCAGCCCCAGCATTTT. Translating gives CASSDGQGALASNQPQHF.

This clonotype was seen more than once but under ten times. One end of the junction fails to match germline, which may point to a read error. V gene TRBV6-2 or TRBV6-3 combines with J gene TRBJ2-7; 10 nucleotides line up with TRBD1. From germline, CDR1 is MNHEY and CDR2 SVGEGT. The CDR3 extends over 15 amino acids. The CDR3 DNA reads as TGTGCCAGCAGAACAGCCGGGACAGGGGTGTACGAGCAGTGCTTC. Residues: CASRTAGTGVYEQCF.

This clonotype is a singleton in its sample. The J gene is TRBJ1-1, the V gene TRBV15, with 7 bases fitting TRBD1. V lost 0 bases to trimming and J lost 1 base; unmatched junction nucleotides: 14. The CDR3 covers 19 residues. CDR1 is LNHNV and CDR2 is YYDKDF in the germline V gene (reference sequence). In nucleotides, the CDR3 is TGTGCCACCAGCAGAGATCCCAGACAGGGCGGCCATCGGAACACTGAAGCTTTCTTT. Its translation is CATSRDPRQGGHRNTEAFF.

Turning to this clonotype: A much bigger clone sits one base away, suggesting this may be a read error. This chain connects TRBV12-3 or TRBV12-4 to TRBJ2-3; the D is unclear. Trimming left V 4 bases short and J 0 bases short, with 5 bases between. The CDR3 extends over 13 amino acids. For the CDR3, the DNA is TGTGCCAGCAGTTCTTCTAGCACAGATACGCAGTATTTT. Translated: CASSSSSTDTQYF.

The chain uses TRBV29-1 and TRBJ2-7; 7 bases align to TRBD1. Trimming removed 7 bases from V and 3 bases from J; junction bases left unmatched: 6. The CDR3 loop spans 12 amino acids. The germline V gene has CDR1 SQVTM and CDR2 ANQGSEA. The CDR3 DNA reads as TGCAGCGGGACGACAGGGATCTACGAGCAGTACTTC. It translates to CSGTTGIYEQYF.

This clonotype was seen ten or more times. The chain is built from TRBV9 and TRBJ1-6, with a tentative D call TRBD1 (6 bases). The CDR3 loop spans 16 amino acids. V dropped 2 bases and J dropped 5 bases, with 14 bases sitting between them. Per germline, CDR1 SGDLS and CDR2 YYNGEE. The CDR3 spells CASSVRGGGNNSPLHF. In nucleotides, the CDR3 is TGTGCCAGCAGCGTGAGGGGGGGGGGCAATAATTCACCCCTCCACTTT. The full variable domain, rest sourced from reference TRBV9 and TRBJ1-6, is DSGVTQTPKHLITATGQRVTLRCSPRSGDLSVYWYQQSLDQGLQFLIQYYNGEERAKGNILERFSAQQFPDLHSELNLSSLELGDSALYFCASSVRGGGNNSPLHFGNGTRLTVT.

This clonotype appeared many times. This rearrangement joins TRBV7-9 to TRBJ1-4; 11 bases map to TRBD1. The CDR3 consists of 15 residues. The germline CDR1 and CDR2 sequences are SEHNR and FQNEAQ (reference sequence). Trimming at V came to 5 bases and at J to 8 bases, leaving 7 bases not matched to a gene. The CDR3: CASSEGTGGEEKLFF. The CDR3 DNA reads as TGTGCCAGCAGCGAAGGGACAGGGGGAGAGGAAAAACTGTTTTTT.

The V call is TRBV27, the J call TRBJ2-7, with D unresolved. The length of the CDR3 is 13 residues. The germline V and J ends were trimmed by 5 bases and 1 base, with 9 bases remaining between them. CDR1 MNHEY and CDR2 SMNVEV come from the germline V gene (reference sequence). The CDR3 coding sequence is TGTGCCAGCAGTCGTTCCTATTCCTACGAGCAGTACTTC. Protein sequence: CASSRSYSYEQYF.

The chain recombines TRBV29-1 with TRBJ2-7, with TRBD1 matching over 7 bases. CDR3 size: 13 residues. In germline, CDR1 is SQVTM, CDR2 ANQGSEA. The CDR3 sequence is CSIAQGPSYEQYF. CDR3 in DNA: TGCAGTATAGCACAGGGGCCTTCCTACGAGCAGTACTTC.

The chain uses TRBV20-1 and TRBJ1-2; 11 bases fit TRBD1. The V segment lost 6 bases and the J segment 4 bases; nucleotides outside the gene matches: 7. There are 14 residues in the CDR3. CDR1 DFQATT and CDR2 SNEGSKA come from the germline V gene (reference sequence). The CDR3 reads CSARTGGGGYGYTF. CDR3 nucleotides: TGCAGTGCACGGACAGGGGGCGGGGGCTATGGCTACACCTTC.

The rearrangement joins TRBV7-2 to TRBJ1-2; D unresolved. The CDR3 is 13 amino acids. V was clipped by 1 base and J by 5 bases, with 8 bases between them. The germline CDR1 and CDR2 sequences are SGHTA and FQGNSA. The CDR3 DNA follows: TGTGCCAGCAGCTTAGGGGCAGTGTATGGCTACACCTTC. Translation gives CASSLGAVYGYTF.

The chain links TRBV7-9 to TRBJ2-7, with D tentatively TRBD2 (6 bases). Between the trimmed V and J ends, which lost 1 base and 2 bases, there was a span of 15 bases. Germline lookup yields CDR1 SEHNR and CDR2 FQNEAQ (reference sequence). This CDR3 has 16 residues. The CDR3 nucleotides are TGTGCCAGCAGCTTAGAAGGGCCCAGGGAGGCCTACGAGCAGTACTTC. Protein: CASSLEGPREAYEQYF.

On this clonotype: This may come from a read error, since a much larger clone is one base off. The V call is TRBV24-1, the J call TRBJ2-1; D not resolved. Germline CDR1 KGHDR, CDR2 SFDVKD. The CDR3 sequence is 11 residues long. The CDR3 here is CATSDLNEQLF. The CDR3 DNA reads as TGTGCCACCAGTGATTTAAATGAGCAGCTCTTC.

A few counts support this clonotype. V usage is TRBV27 and J usage is TRBJ2-7; D remains ambiguous. Germline V gene sequence: CDR1 MNHEY, CDR2 SMNVEV (reference sequence). With 0 bases removed from V and 2 bases from J, the gap between germline ends came to 8 bases. This CDR3 comprises 14 residues. The CDR3: CASSLSPIPYEQYF. In DNA, the CDR3 is TGTGCCAGCAGTTTATCCCCTATTCCCTACGAGCAGTACTTC.

This clonotype was recorded at least ten times. The chain carries TRBV24-1 and TRBJ1-2; unclear D gene. V lost 6 bases and J lost 7, with 14 bases in between. CDR1 is KGHDR and CDR2 is SFDVKD in the germline V gene. The CDR3 is 13 residues long. CDR3 protein: CATSKHSASGYTF. CDR3 DNA sequence: TGTGCCACCAGTAAACACTCTGCGTCTGGCTACACCTTC.

The genes are TRBV11-3 and TRBJ2-1, with 11 positions matching TRBD1. The CDR3 has 15 residues. The V and J ends lost 2 bases and 5 bases, in that order; junction bases with no gene match: 2. CDR1 and CDR2 from the germline V gene are SGHNT and YENEEA. The CDR3 nucleotides are TGTGCCAGCAGCTTATGGGGACAGGGGGACAATGAGCAGTTCTTC. Its protein product is CASSLWGQGDNEQFF.

Comments on this clonotype: Given a much more abundant clone one base away, this may be a read error. The chain combines TRBV7-9 with TRBJ1-1, with D tentatively TRBD1 (6 bases). V lost 6 bases to trimming and J lost 6 bases, with 17 bases between them. This CDR3 has 14 amino acids. Per the germline V gene, CDR1 is SEHNR and CDR2 is FQNEAQ (reference sequence). CDR3: CASRRPDRSPEAFF. The CDR3 nucleotides read TGTGCCAGCAGACGACCTGACAGGAGCCCTGAAGCTTTCTTT.

CDR3 coding DNA: TGTGCCAGCAGCCAAGAAAACAGGGAGAACACCGGGGAGCTGTTTTTT. It is translated as CASSQENRENTGELFF. The chain joins TRBV9 to TRBJ2-2; perhaps TRBD1 as D (6 bases). CDR1 and CDR2 (germline): SGDLS, YYNGEE. Trimming left V 4 bases short and J 1 base short, with 14 bases between. The CDR3 sequence is 16 residues long.